Below, 11 T cell receptor beta chains from the same sample are listed, as sequenced in a study of early T cells in non-severe SARS-CoV-2 infection. One entry per CDR3 protein results from TCRdb running MiXCR on the 5' RACE reads. The sample consists of 35,000 to 55,000 distinct CDR3 sequences, about 6% of them appearing once. The specimen was whole blood, collected at baseline. The receptors were sampled from an adult who was a healthcare worker with PCR-confirmed SARS-CoV-2 infection or an uninfected control (not recorded which).

Ten or more counts support this clonotype. The chain carries TRBV5-1 and TRBJ1-1; possibly TRBD1 for D (5 bases). The CDR3 is 15 amino acids. The V end lost 3 bases, the J end lost 1 base, and 13 bases lay between the germline ends. Germline V gene sequence: CDR1 SGHRS, CDR2 YFSETQ. CDR3 region: CASSWGNAKNTEAFF. The CDR3 DNA follows: TGCGCCAGCAGCTGGGGGAACGCAAAGAACACTGAAGCTTTCTTT.

The chain couples TRBV12-3 or TRBV12-4 to TRBJ2-5; 7 nucleotides line up with TRBD2. V lost 3 bases, J lost 0 bases, and 1 base stayed unmatched. The CDR3 length is 14 residues. The CDR3 protein is CASSFSGYQETQYF. Written as DNA, the CDR3 is TGTGCCAGCAGTTTTAGCGGGTACCAAGAGACCCAGTACTTC.

This clonotype was recorded a few times. The chain couples TRBV7-2 to TRBJ2-7; 7 nucleotides agree with TRBD2. This CDR3 has 14 amino acids. From germline, CDR1 is SGHTA and CDR2 FQGNSA. The J segment lost 6 bases and the V segment lost 3 bases, leaving 8 bases of the junction unmatched. CDR3: CASSFGLDVGEQYF. For the CDR3, the DNA is TGTGCCAGCAGCTTCGGACTAGACGTTGGCGAGCAGTACTTC.

V gene TRBV11-2 combines with J gene TRBJ1-1, with D tentatively TRBD1 (5 bases). The V end lost 1 base, the J end lost 1 base, and 10 bases lay between the germline ends. The CDR3 contains 15 residues. Germline V lookup: CDR1 SGHAT, CDR2 FQNNGV. CDR3 amino acids: CASSLGAGPNTEAFF. CDR3 nucleotide sequence: TGTGCCAGCAGCTTAGGGGCAGGGCCGAACACTGAAGCTTTCTTT.

This clonotype occurred a few times. CDR3 coding DNA: TGTGCCAGCAGCCCAAAAGGAGGAGAGACCCAGTACTTC. Its translation: CASSPKGGETQYF. The chain combines TRBV6-5 with TRBJ2-5; D perhaps matches TRBD2 (5 bases). With 6 bases removed from V and 4 bases from J, the gap between germline ends came to 12 bases. Germline V CDR1 and CDR2: MNHEY, SVGAGI. The CDR3 length is 13 residues.

CDR3 DNA: TGCGCCAGCAGCTCGACAGATAACTATGGCTACACCTTC. It codes for CASSSTDNYGYTF. V is TRBV5-1 and J is TRBJ1-2, with a possible D match to TRBD1 (5 bases). The CDR3 covers 13 residues. The V gene lost 3 bases and the J gene lost 1 base, with 7 bases spanning the gap. Germline values: CDR1 SGHRS, CDR2 YFSETQ.

At least ten counts were recorded for this clonotype. The chain links TRBV29-1 to TRBJ2-1, with a tentative D call TRBD2 (6 bases). The V gene's germline CDR1 is SQVTM and CDR2 ANQGSEA. Trimming shortened V by 0 bases and J by 8 bases, and 17 bases separated the two germline ends. The CDR3 covers 15 residues. The CDR3 region is CSVEDRVGSLDEQFF. The DNA of the CDR3 is TGCAGCGTTGAAGATCGCGTCGGGAGCTTGGATGAGCAGTTCTTC.

This clonotype was observed many times. The gene calls are TRBV30 and TRBJ2-2; 7 nucleotides match TRBD1. Germline loops: CDR1 GTSNPN, CDR2 SVGIG (reference sequence). After removal of 6 bases from V and 5 bases from J, the junction contained 9 bases not matched to a gene. CDR3 size: 14 residues. DNA for the CDR3: TGTGCCTGTACTCGGGACAGAGTAACCGGGGAGCTGTTTTTT. Protein: CACTRDRVTGELFF.

About this clonotype: One base away lies a much larger clone, so this may be a sequencing read error. The CDR3 coding sequence is TGTGCCAGCAGTTGCAGGGCGGGAGGAGCTGATGAGCAGTTCTTC. Amino acid sequence: CASSCRAGGADEQFF. This chain joins TRBV6-5 and TRBJ2-1; 8 positions agree with TRBD2. V lost 4 bases and J lost 8; bases outside the gene matches: 10. The germline gives CDR1 MNHEY, CDR2 SVGAGI. This CDR3 has 15 residues.

In its sample, this clonotype was seen many times. The chain recombines TRBV14 with TRBJ2-5; TRBD1 might be the D (5 bases). The length of the CDR3 is 13 residues. Trimming left V 4 bases short and J 4 bases short, with 10 bases between. Germline V CDR1 and CDR2: SGHDN, FVKESK. The CDR3 bases are TGTGCCAGCAGCCCGGACATTCGAGAGACCCAGTACTTC. Protein product: CASSPDIRETQYF. Full variable domain (outside the CDR3, taken from reference TRBV14 and TRBJ2-5): EAGVTQFPSHSVIEKGQTVTLRCDPISGHDNLYWYRRVMGKEIKFLLHFVKESKQDESGMPNNRFLAERTGGTYSTLKVQPAELEDSGVYFCASSPDIRETQYFGPGTRLLVL.

This sequence joins TRBV20-1 and TRBJ2-7; D is possibly TRBD1 or TRBD2 (6 bases each). The ends were cut back, 8 bases at V and 6 bases at J, with 20 bases in the middle. This CDR3 contains 13 residues. Germline CDR1 and CDR2: DFQATT and SNEGSKA (reference sequence). The CDR3, as DNA: TGCAGTCGAAAGGGGGGCGCATCTATCGAGCAGTACTTC. The encoded protein is CSRKGGASIEQYF.